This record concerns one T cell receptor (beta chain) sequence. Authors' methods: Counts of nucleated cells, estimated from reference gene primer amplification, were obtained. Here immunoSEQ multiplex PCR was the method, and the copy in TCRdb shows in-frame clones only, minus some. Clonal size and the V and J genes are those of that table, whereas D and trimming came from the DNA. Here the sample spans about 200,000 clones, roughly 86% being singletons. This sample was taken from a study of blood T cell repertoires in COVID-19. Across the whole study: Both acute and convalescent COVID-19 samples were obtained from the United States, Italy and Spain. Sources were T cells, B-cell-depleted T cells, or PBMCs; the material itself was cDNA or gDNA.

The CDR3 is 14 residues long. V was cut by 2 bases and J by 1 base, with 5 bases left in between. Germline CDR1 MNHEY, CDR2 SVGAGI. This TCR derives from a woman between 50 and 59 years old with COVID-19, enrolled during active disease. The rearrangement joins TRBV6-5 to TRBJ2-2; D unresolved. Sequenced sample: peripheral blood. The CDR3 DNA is TGTGCCAGCAGTTACGGAGTGAACACCGGGGAGCTGTTTTTT. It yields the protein CASSYGVNTGELFF.